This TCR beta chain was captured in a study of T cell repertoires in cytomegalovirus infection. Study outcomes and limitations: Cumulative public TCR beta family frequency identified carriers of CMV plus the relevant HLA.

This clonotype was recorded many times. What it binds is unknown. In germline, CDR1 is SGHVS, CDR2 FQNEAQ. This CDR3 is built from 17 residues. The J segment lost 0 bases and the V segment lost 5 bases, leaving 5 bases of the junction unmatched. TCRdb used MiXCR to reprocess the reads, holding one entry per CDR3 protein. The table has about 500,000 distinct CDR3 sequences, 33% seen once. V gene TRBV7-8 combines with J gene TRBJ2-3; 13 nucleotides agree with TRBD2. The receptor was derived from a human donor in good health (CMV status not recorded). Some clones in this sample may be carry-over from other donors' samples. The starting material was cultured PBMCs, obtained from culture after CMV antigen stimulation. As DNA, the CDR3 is TGTGCCAGCAGCCCCTGGACTAGCGGGAGAAGCACAGATACGCAGTATTTT. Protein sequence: CASSPWTSGRSTDTQYF.